The source of this T cell receptor (beta chain) is a study of blood T cell repertoires in COVID-19. Study summary: COVID-19 samples collected from the United States, Italy and Spain covered acute and convalescent phases.

Repertoires were generated with immunoSEQ multiplex PCR, while TCRdb's copy carries only in-frame clones and drops some. In the table there are about 460,000 clones, about nine tenths of which are singletons. Grouping used clinical history reported by participants in a survey and questionnaire. Two negative PCRs, clearance, or symptom resolution characterized the recovered Cohort 3 donors. Germline V lookup: CDR1 MNHEY, CDR2 SMNVEV (reference sequence). The CDR3 runs to 14 residues. Germline trimming cut 5 bases from V and 6 bases from J; bases unmatched to any gene: 7. This chain joins TRBV27 and TRBJ1-2; TRBD1 matches at 9 bases. The sequence was obtained from a woman in her sixties or seventies who had recovered from COVID-19. The sample taken for sequencing was PBMCs or T cells enriched from blood (not recorded which). In DNA, the CDR3 is TGTGCCAGCAGTCTTGGACAGGGGCTCGATGGCTACACCTTC. Protein product: CASSLGQGLDGYTF.